These T cell receptor beta chains were read from a single sample in a study of T cells expressing NK-cell markers. Following a re-call of the 5' RACE reads, TCRdb has one entry per CDR3 protein and lacks DNA. The repertoire table contains fewer than 400,000 distinct CDR3 sequences. Sample: blood T cells: a sorted CD56 or NKG2C T cell subset, CD4+ or CD8+ T cells, or bulk PBMC T cells (not recorded which). The receptor set was obtained from a woman in her fifties or sixties in good health. Both conserved end residues are part of each CDR3.

length	V	J	CDR3
13	TRBV5-1	TRBJ1-1	CASSGGTGGEAFF
14	TRBV20-1	TRBJ2-5	CSARDPRLQETQYF
13	TRBV6-6	TRBJ1-5	CASGSTGGVTQHF
14	TRBV3-1	TRBJ1-1	CASSQAGTNTEAFF
13	TRBV27	TRBJ2-7	CASRSGQNDEQYF
17	TRBV7-8	TRBJ1-6	CASRDTGTPSYNSPLHF
15	TRBV21-1	TRBJ2-7	CASSRYWGQCYEQYF
15	TRBV9	TRBJ2-1	CASGSRGLAGNEQFF
14	TRBV10-3	TRBJ1-5	CAIRDSNSNQPQHF
14	TRBV7-9	TRBJ2-4	CASSLGLLSNIQYF
13	TRBV24-1	TRBJ2-1	CATSAPRDHEQFF
15	TRBV12-3/TRBV12-4	TRBJ2-1	CASSLSGKRAREQFF
13	TRBV15	TRBJ2-1	CATSRDQLAEQFF
12	TRBV29-1	TRBJ1-2	CSVEAQGYGYTF
12	TRBV7-8	TRBJ2-3	CASSPVEDTQYF
13	TRBV29-1	TRBJ1-2	CSVELWDGYGYTF
17	TRBV20-1	TRBJ2-3	CSARDSGLAGGVDTQYF
15	TRBV3-1	TRBJ1-4	CASSRDPGVNEKLFF
14	TRBV7-6	TRBJ2-3	CASSLGLQADTQYF
15	TRBV20-1	TRBJ2-1	CSARDFSGSIDEQFF
12	TRBV6-5	TRBJ1-1	CASRGGVTEAFF
16	TRBV14	TRBJ2-7	CASSQIFSGSWDEQYF
18	TRBV5-1	TRBJ2-3	CASSAIPNRGLSADTQYF
16	TRBV7-6	TRBJ2-1	CASSSLRGPLYNEQFF
15	TRBV7-9	TRBJ2-1	CASGGWDRDYNEQFF
15	TRBV18	TRBJ2-7	CASSLQGASLKEQYF
16	TRBV27	TRBJ2-1	CATSPLPEGGDNEQFF